The entry below gives a single T cell receptor (beta chain) sequence along with its context. In the original analysis: Reference gene primer amplification in the assay estimated nucleated cell counts. Generated by immunoSEQ multiplex PCR, the TCRdb table keeps only in-frame clones and is missing some. The D gene and trimming were derived from the DNA, and the V and J assignments and clone size from that table. The repertoire consists of under 400,000 clones, with almost 90% occurring once and the leading ten covering approximately 1%. These data originate in a study of blood T cell repertoires in COVID-19. This CDR3 is 12 amino acids long. The germline V and J ends were trimmed by 6 bases and 9 bases, with 12 bases remaining between them. Cohorts were determined from participant-reported clinical history. A PCR-confirmed or clinician-diagnosed COVID-19 case had contacted exposed participants within 2 weeks of entry.

This chain links TRBV12-3 or TRBV12-4 with TRBJ2-1, with a weak D call TRBD1 (5 bases). Material for sequencing was PBMCs or T cells enriched from blood (not recorded which). The TCR originated in a woman under 40 who had been exposed to COVID-19. CDR3 protein: CASSLTEPEQFF. CDR3 bases: TGTGCCAGCAGCCTGACAGAACCTGAGCAGTTCTTC.